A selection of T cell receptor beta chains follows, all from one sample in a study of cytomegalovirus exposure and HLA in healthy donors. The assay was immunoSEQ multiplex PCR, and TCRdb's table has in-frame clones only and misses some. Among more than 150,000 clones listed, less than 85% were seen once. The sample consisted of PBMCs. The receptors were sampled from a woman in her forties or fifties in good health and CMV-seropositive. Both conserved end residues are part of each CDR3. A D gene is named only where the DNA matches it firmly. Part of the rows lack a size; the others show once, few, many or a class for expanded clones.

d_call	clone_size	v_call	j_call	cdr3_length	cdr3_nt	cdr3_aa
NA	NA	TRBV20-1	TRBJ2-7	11	TGCAGTGCTAGTGAGGACTACGAGCAGTACTTC	CSASEDYEQYF
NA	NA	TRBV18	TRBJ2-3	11	TGTGCCAGCCGAAGCCTAGATACGCAGTATTTT	CASRSLDTQYF
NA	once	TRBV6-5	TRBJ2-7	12	TGTGCCAGCAGCCCGGGACAAGCGGAGCAGTACTTC	CASSPGQAEQYF
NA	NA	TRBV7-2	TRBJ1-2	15	TGTGCCAGCAGCCCACGCCCTGGACAGAGCTATGGCTACACCTTC	CASSPRPGQSYGYTF
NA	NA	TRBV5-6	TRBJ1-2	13	TGTGCCAGCAGCTTGGGGGGCTTCGAAGGCTACACCTTC	CASSLGGFEGYTF
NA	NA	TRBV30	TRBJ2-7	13	TGTGCCTGGAGTAGGCAGGCCTTCTACGAGCAGTACTTC	CAWSRQAFYEQYF
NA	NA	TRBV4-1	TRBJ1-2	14	TGCGCCAGCAGCCGCGGAGGCGCCGGGGAAGACTACACCTTC	CASSRGGAGEDYTF
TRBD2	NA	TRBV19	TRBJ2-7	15	TGTGCCAGTAGTGCATCGCCTAGCGGGTCCTACGAGCAGTACTTC	CASSASPSGSYEQYF
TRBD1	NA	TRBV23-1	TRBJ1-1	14	TGCGCCAGCAGTCAGCCGGGCAGGGGGACTGAAGCTTTCTTT	CASSQPGRGTEAFF
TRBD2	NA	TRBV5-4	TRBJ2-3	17	TGTGCCAGCAGCTCAACCACCGGGACTAGGACCACAGATACGCAGTATTTT	CASSSTTGTRTTDTQYF
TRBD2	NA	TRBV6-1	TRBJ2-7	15	TGTGCCAGCAGTGATGGGGGGGGAGCTTACCACGAGCAGTACTTC	CASSDGGGAYHEQYF
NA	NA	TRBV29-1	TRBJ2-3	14	TGCAGCGTTGAATGGGAAGGCCAGGGCCCCACGCAGTATTTT	CSVEWEGQGPTQYF
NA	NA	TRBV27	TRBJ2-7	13	TGTGCCAGCAGTTTAAGTTCGGGCTACGAGCAGTACTTC	CASSLSSGYEQYF
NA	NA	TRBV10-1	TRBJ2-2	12	TGCGCCAGCAGTGAGGGGAGCCGGGAGCTGTTTTTT	CASSEGSRELFF
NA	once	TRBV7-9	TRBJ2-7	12	TGTTCCAGCGGAGGTGTCACGTACGAGCAGTACTTC	CSSGGVTYEQYF
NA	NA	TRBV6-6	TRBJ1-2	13	TGTGCCAGCAGTACCCGGGACACCTATGGCTACACCTTC	CASSTRDTYGYTF
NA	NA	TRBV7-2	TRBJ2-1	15	TGTGCCAGCAGCATTGACAAGAGCTCCTACAATGAGCAGTTCTTC	CASSIDKSSYNEQFF
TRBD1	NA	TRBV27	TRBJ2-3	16	TGTGCCAGCAGCAGACAGGGGGTTTATCCGGAAGATACGCAGTATTTT	CASSRQGVYPEDTQYF
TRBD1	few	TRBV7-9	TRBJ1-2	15	TGTGCCAGCAGCGATGGGTACAGGGGCGACTATGGCTACACCTTC	CASSDGYRGDYGYTF
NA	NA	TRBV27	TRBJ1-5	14	TGTGCCAGCAGCGTCGGAGGGCTAAATCAGCCCCAGCATTTT	CASSVGGLNQPQHF
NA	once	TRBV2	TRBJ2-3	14	TGTGCCAGCAGTCCCCTAGCAGCGGCAGATACGCAGTATTTT	CASSPLAAADTQYF
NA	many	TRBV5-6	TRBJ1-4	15	TGTGCCAGCAGCTTGGCTGGGACAAGTAATGAAAAACTGTTTTTT	CASSLAGTSNEKLFF
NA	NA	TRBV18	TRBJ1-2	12	TGTGCCAGCTCACCACCAGGGGATGGCTACACCTTC	CASSPPGDGYTF
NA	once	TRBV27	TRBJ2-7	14	TGTGCCAGCAGTTTAAGTAACGGAGCCTACGAGCAGTACTTC	CASSLSNGAYEQYF
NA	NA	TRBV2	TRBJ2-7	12	TGTGCCAGCAGTGAAGCTAACAGGGACCAGTACTTC	CASSEANRDQYF
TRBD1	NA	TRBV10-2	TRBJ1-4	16	TGCGCCAGCAGTGAGTCGTCCGGGACAGGGGTTGAAAAACTGTTTTTT	CASSESSGTGVEKLFF
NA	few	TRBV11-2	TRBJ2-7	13	TGTGCCAGCAGCCCCGGGGTCTCCTACGAGCAGTACTTC	CASSPGVSYEQYF
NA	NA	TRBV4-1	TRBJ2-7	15	TGCGCCAGCAGCCAAGCAGGGGGGACCGCCTACGAGCAGTACTTC	CASSQAGGTAYEQYF
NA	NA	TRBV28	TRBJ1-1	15	TGTGCCAGCAGTTTAGCGGGAGTGGGTGACACTGAAGCTTTCTTT	CASSLAGVGDTEAFF
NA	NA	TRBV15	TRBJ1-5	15	TGTGCCACCAGCAGAGATAGGGGTATGGATCAGCCCCAGCATTTT	CATSRDRGMDQPQHF
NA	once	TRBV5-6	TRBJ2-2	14	TGTGCCAGCTTTCCAACAGGGAACACCGGGGAGCTGTTTTTT	CASFPTGNTGELFF
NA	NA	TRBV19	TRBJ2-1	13	TGTGCCAGTAGGATGATGGGCCACAATGAGCAGTTCTTC	CASRMMGHNEQFF
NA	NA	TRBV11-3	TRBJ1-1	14	TGTGCCAGCAGCTTAGGACAGGCGAGCACTGAAGCTTTCTTT	CASSLGQASTEAFF
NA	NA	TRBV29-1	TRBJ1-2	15	TGCAGCGTTGAAAGTGGAGGGCAGGGCTACTATGGCTACACCTTC	CSVESGGQGYYGYTF
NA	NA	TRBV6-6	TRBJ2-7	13	TGTGCCAGCAGTCCTGACATGGCCTACGAGCAGTACTTC	CASSPDMAYEQYF
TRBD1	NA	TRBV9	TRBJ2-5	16	TGTGCCAGCAGCGTAGGACCCACAGGGGGCAGAGAGACCCAGTACTTC	CASSVGPTGGRETQYF
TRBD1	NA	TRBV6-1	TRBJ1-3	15	TGTGCCAGCAATGCACAGGGGGTCTCTGGAAACACCATATATTTT	CASNAQGVSGNTIYF
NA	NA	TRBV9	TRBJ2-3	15	TGTGCCAGCAGCGTAGAAGGGCAGGGTAGGGATACGCAGTATTTT	CASSVEGQGRDTQYF
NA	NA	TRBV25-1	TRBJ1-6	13	TGTGCCAGCAGTGAATATGAGAGAGGACCCCTCCACTTT	CASSEYERGPLHF
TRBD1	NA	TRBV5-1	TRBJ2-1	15	TGCGCCAGCAGCCTCACAGGGGGCACCTACAATGAGCAGTTCTTC	CASSLTGGTYNEQFF
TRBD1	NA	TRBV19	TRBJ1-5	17	TGTGCCAGTAGTAACCTAGGGGGCCCCAGGGGCAATCAGCCCCAGCATTTT	CASSNLGGPRGNQPQHF
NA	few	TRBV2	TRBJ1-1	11	TGTGCCAGCAACCGAGACAGAGAAGCTTTCTTT	CASNRDREAFF
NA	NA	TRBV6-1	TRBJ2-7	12	TGTGCCAGCAGGGGGGCAGCCTACGAGCAGTACTTC	CASRGAAYEQYF
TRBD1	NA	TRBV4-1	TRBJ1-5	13	TGCGCCAGCAGCACAGGGGTGGATCAGCCCCAGCATTTT	CASSTGVDQPQHF
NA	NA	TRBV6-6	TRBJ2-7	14	TGTGCCAGCAGTCCCGGACAGATATCCTACGAGCAGTACTTC	CASSPGQISYEQYF
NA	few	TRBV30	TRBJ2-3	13	TGTGCCTGGAGTATCCAGGGGACCCGAACGCAGTATTTT	CAWSIQGTRTQYF